One sample yielded the 27 T cell receptor beta chains listed below, sequenced in a study of response to subunit inactivated influenza vaccine. TCRdb used MiXCR to reprocess the RT-PCR reads, holding one entry per CDR3 protein. The sample lists about 540,000 distinct CDR3 sequences; roughly 23% were seen once. The same data also went into a second study, on T cells expressing NK-cell markers. That source adds: Beta-chain TCR cDNA was generated via 5'RACE template switching with UMIs.

Sequenced material: CD4+ T cells sorted from PBMCs, taken 11 to 12 days after vaccination. The source of these receptors is a man aged 50 to 60 who received an inactivated influenza vaccine.

Here the CDR3 DNA reads TGTGCCAGCAGTTTCTGGAGCGGGAGGGCGAACACCGGGGAGCTGTTTTTT. This encodes CASSFWSGRANTGELFF. The chain is built from TRBV28 and TRBJ2-2, with TRBD2 matching 10 bases. V shed 3 bases and J 0 bases; nucleotides not matched to a gene: 4. This CDR3 is 17 amino acids long. Germline loops: CDR1 MDHEN, CDR2 SYDVKM.

This clonotype came up many times. V and J are TRBV12-3 or TRBV12-4 and TRBJ2-3, with D uncertain. The CDR3 consists of 15 residues. V was pared by 3 bases and J by 3 bases, with 13 bases between. The CDR3 nucleotides read TGTGCCAGCAGTTTTTCTGGATTAGGGACAGATACGCAGTATTTT. Its protein is CASSFSGLGTDTQYF.

This clonotype was seen a handful of times. The chain carries TRBV27 and TRBJ2-6; possible D gene TRBD2, 5 bases. CDR3 length equals 16 residues. Looked up from germline, CDR1 is MNHEY and CDR2 is SMNVEV (reference sequence). The V gene lost 2 bases and the J gene lost 0 bases, with 8 bases spanning the gap. This CDR3 is CASSLRGYSGANVLTF. CDR3 nucleotides: TGTGCCAGCAGTTTAAGAGGGTACTCTGGGGCCAACGTCCTGACTTTC.

Only a few counts were recorded for this clonotype. The genes are TRBV18 and TRBJ1-3; 7 bases are shared with TRBD1. V gave up 1 base and J gave up 0 bases; unmatched junction bases: 6. Germline lookup yields CDR1 KGHSH and CDR2 LQKENI. This CDR3 is built from 17 residues. The CDR3 DNA reads as TGTGCCAGCTCACCACAGACAGGGAGAATCTCTGGAAACACCATATATTTT. This codes for CASSPQTGRISGNTIYF.

The chain is built from TRBV12-3 or TRBV12-4 and TRBJ2-3; D possibly corresponds to TRBD1 (5 bases). The CDR3 length is 14 residues. The germline V and J ends were trimmed by 7 bases and 3 bases, with 14 bases remaining between them. The CDR3 here is CASTPTVSTDTQYF. The CDR3 nucleotides read TGTGCCAGCACCCCGACAGTTTCAACAGATACGCAGTATTTT.

The rearrangement joins TRBV3-1 to TRBJ1-1; perhaps TRBD1 as D (6 bases). CDR1 is LGHDT, CDR2 YNNKEL, per germline (reference sequence). The CDR3 has 15 residues. Between the trimmed V and J ends, which lost 3 bases and 0 bases, there was a span of 11 bases. The CDR3: CASSQSGGMNTEAFF. CDR3 DNA sequence: TGTGCCAGCAGCCAGTCGGGGGGCATGAACACTGAAGCTTTCTTT.

The chain uses TRBV14 and TRBJ2-3, with 8 bases identical to TRBD1. The J segment lost 0 bases and the V segment lost 4 bases, leaving 9 bases of the junction unmatched. Germline CDR1 and CDR2: SGHDN and FVKESK. The CDR3 has 17 amino acids. The CDR3 DNA reads as TGTGCCAGCAGCCGTCGCAGGACAGGGATTAGCACAGATACGCAGTATTTT. It yields the protein CASSRRRTGISTDTQYF. Using reference TRBV14 and TRBJ2-3 for the parts outside the CDR3, the full variable domain is EAGVTQFPSHSVIEKGQTVTLRCDPISGHDNLYWYRRVMGKEIKFLLHFVKESKQDESGMPNNRFLAERTGGTYSTLKVQPAELEDSGVYFCASSRRRTGISTDTQYFGPGTRLTVL.

The rearrangement uses TRBV6-1 and TRBJ1-1; the match to TRBD1 covers 7 bases. The CDR3 consists of 17 residues. V gave up 2 bases and J gave up 4 bases; unmatched junction bases: 13. The V gene's germline CDR1 is MNHNS and CDR2 SASEGT. CDR3 amino acids: CASSEWAGGMSGTEAFF. The CDR3 DNA is TGTGCCAGCAGTGAATGGGCAGGGGGTATGTCGGGCACTGAAGCTTTCTTT.

This clonotype was counted a few times. V gene TRBV7-2 combines with J gene TRBJ2-5; perhaps TRBD2 as D (6 bases). Trimming left V 5 bases short and J 3 bases short, with 19 bases between. Germline V gives CDR1 SGHTA, CDR2 FQGNSA. The CDR3 contains 16 residues. CDR3 coding DNA: TGTGCCAGCAGCCCGCGACTAGTAATTGCTAAAGAGACCCAGTACTTC. Amino acid sequence: CASSPRLVIAKETQYF.

In its sample, this clonotype is medium-sized. The rearrangement links TRBV15 to TRBJ2-4, with D possibly TRBD1 on 5 matching bases. The V and J ends lost 0 bases and 0 bases respectively, with 15 bases between them. This CDR3 comprises 18 residues. The germline gives CDR1 LNHNV, CDR2 YYDKDF (reference sequence). CDR3 amino acids: CATSRDPNRKLAKNIQYF. The CDR3 bases are TGTGCCACCAGCAGAGACCCCAACAGGAAGCTAGCCAAAAACATTCAGTACTTC. Full variable domain (remainder filled in from reference TRBV15 and TRBJ2-4): DAMVIQNPRYQVTQFGKPVTLSCSQTLNHNVMYWYQQKSSQAPKLLFHYYDKDFNNEADTPDNFQSRRPNTSFCFLDIRSPGLGDTAMYLCATSRDPNRKLAKNIQYFGAGTRLSVL.

The sample holds many counts of this clonotype. V is TRBV12-3 or TRBV12-4 and J is TRBJ1-2; D is unclear. Trimming shortened V by 3 bases and J by 2 bases, and 7 bases separated the two germline ends. The CDR3 sequence is 13 residues long. The CDR3 here is CASSFEANYGYTF. The CDR3 region has the DNA TGTGCCAGCAGTTTCGAGGCAAACTATGGCTACACCTTC.

This clonotype has only a few counts. The CDR3 nucleotides read TGTGCCAGCAGCCGGACCGAGGGATTGTTCTTGTACTTC. This sequence encodes CASSRTEGLFLYF. The chain couples TRBV7-9 to TRBJ2-7; the D gene is possibly TRBD2 (5 bases). From germline, CDR1 is SEHNR and CDR2 FQNEAQ (reference sequence). This CDR3 is built from 13 residues. V lost 5 bases to trimming and J lost 12 bases, with 20 bases between them.

This clonotype has only a few counts. V is TRBV7-2 and J is TRBJ2-7; D is unclear. V lost 1 base and J lost 5, with 12 bases in between. Germline CDR1 is SGHTA and CDR2 is FQGNSA. The CDR3 spans 14 residues. This CDR3 reads CASSLGSYQNEQYF. In nucleotides, the CDR3 is TGTGCCAGCAGCTTAGGCAGCTATCAAAACGAGCAGTACTTC.

The chain recombines TRBV6-1 with TRBJ2-7, with D perhaps TRBD1 or TRBD2 (5 bases each). The length of the CDR3 is 15 residues. Trimming removed 6 bases from V and 1 base from J, with 16 bases in between. CDR1 and CDR2 (germline): MNHNS, SASEGT. For the CDR3, the DNA is TGTGCCAGCAGACTAGGACATGGTAATTCCTACGAGCAGTACTTC. It yields the protein CASRLGHGNSYEQYF.

The chain uses TRBV25-1 and TRBJ2-5, with 8 positions matching TRBD1. Germline V gene data show CDR1 as MGHDK and CDR2 as SYGVNS. V trimming: 3 bases; J trimming: 4 bases; junction bases outside the gene matches: 10. The CDR3 contains 16 residues. The DNA of the CDR3 is TGTGCCAGCAGTGACCCTAGAGGACAGGGAAGAGAGACCCAGTACTTC. It is translated as CASSDPRGQGRETQYF.

A single count supports this clonotype. V usage is TRBV20-1 and J usage is TRBJ1-1, with a weak D call TRBD1 (5 bases). Germline CDR1 and CDR2: DFQATT and SNEGSKA (reference sequence). Trimming stripped 6 bases from V and 0 bases from J, with 14 bases between. The CDR3 spans 14 residues. CDR3 residues: CSAVARDLNTEAFF. CDR3 in DNA: TGCAGTGCCGTCGCCAGGGACCTGAACACTGAAGCTTTCTTT.

The chain couples TRBV7-2 to TRBJ2-1; 10 nucleotides line up with TRBD2. CDR3 length: 16 residues. In germline, CDR1 is SGHTA, CDR2 FQGNSA. The trim removed 1 base at V and 9 bases at J, leaving 9 bases unmatched. The CDR3 sequence: CASSLGGTSAYGEQFF. DNA for the CDR3: TGTGCCAGCAGCTTAGGGGGGACTAGCGCTTACGGTGAGCAGTTCTTC.

The gene calls are TRBV5-1 and TRBJ1-6, with 7 nucleotides matching TRBD1. The J segment lost 11 bases and the V segment lost 0 bases, leaving 8 bases of the junction unmatched. This CDR3 is 15 amino acids long. Germline V gene data show CDR1 as SGHRS and CDR2 as YFSETQ. CDR3 amino acids: CASSLGSTGSTPLHF. CDR3 nucleotide sequence: TGCGCCAGCAGCTTGGGGTCGACAGGGAGTACACCCCTCCACTTT.

A few counts support this clonotype. This chain connects TRBV10-3 to TRBJ2-1; 12 nucleotides align to TRBD2. This CDR3 is 16 amino acids long. Trimming took 4 bases from V and 3 from J; bases not matched to a gene: 4. The germline gives CDR1 ENHRY, CDR2 SYGVKD. CDR3 amino acids: CAISGTTSGGYNEQFF. The CDR3 DNA is TGTGCCATCAGTGGGACGACTAGCGGGGGCTACAATGAGCAGTTCTTC.

The chain couples TRBV4-2 to TRBJ1-2, with TRBD1 identical over 10 bases. CDR3 length: 15 amino acids. J lost 7 bases, V lost 4 bases, and 9 bases had no gene match. CDR1 and CDR2 from the germline V gene are LGHNA and YNFKEQ. CDR3 loop: CASSPDRGRPGGYTF. The CDR3 DNA reads as TGTGCCAGCAGCCCTGACAGGGGGCGCCCCGGTGGCTACACCTTC.

This clonotype has just a few counts. This chain connects TRBV12-3 or TRBV12-4 to TRBJ2-2; tentatively, D is TRBD2 (6 bases). There are 15 residues in the CDR3. Trimming removed 5 bases from V and 0 bases from J, with 10 bases in between. CDR3 region: CASSPLATNTGELFF. CDR3 DNA: TGTGCCAGCAGTCCCCTAGCGACGAACACCGGGGAGCTGTTTTTT.

This clonotype has only a few counts. V is TRBV11-2 and J is TRBJ2-5, with 9 bases that match TRBD1. Unmatched junction bases numbered 7, after V lost 3 bases and J lost 2 bases. This CDR3 has 16 amino acids. From germline, CDR1 is SGHAT and CDR2 FQNNGV. The CDR3 DNA sequence: TGTGCCAGCAGCTTCCGCACCGGGACAGGGCAAGAGACCCAGTACTTC. Protein sequence: CASSFRTGTGQETQYF.

The CDR3 DNA reads as TGTGCCAGCTCCGACAGGGGAGGGAACACTGAAGCTTTCTTT. This encodes CASSDRGGNTEAFF. V is TRBV18 and J is TRBJ1-1; 8 bases agree with TRBD1. The CDR3 spans 14 residues. Germline V CDR1 and CDR2: KGHSH, LQKENI. J was trimmed by 1 base and V by 6 bases; bases with no gene match: 4.

The table lists this clonotype with many counts. V and J are TRBV12-3 or TRBV12-4 and TRBJ2-4; D may correspond to TRBD1 or TRBD2 (5 bases each). Trimming took off 4 bases at V and 9 bases at J, with 13 bases between the two ends. CDR3 length: 13 amino acids. CDR3: CASSWDVSSIQYF. As DNA, the CDR3 is TGTGCCAGCAGTTGGGACGTTAGCAGCATTCAGTACTTC.

This clonotype was counted only a few times. V and J are TRBV6-1 and TRBJ2-6; perhaps TRBD1 as D (6 bases). The germline V gene encodes CDR1 MNHNS and CDR2 SASEGT. Trimming removed 5 bases at V and 1 base at J, with 18 bases between. This CDR3 contains 18 residues. CDR3 region: CASSRGTYSSSGANVLTF. DNA for the CDR3: TGTGCCAGCAGTAGGGGGACATACTCATCATCTGGGGCCAACGTCCTGACTTTC.

In this sample, this clonotype turned up a few times. J is TRBJ2-1 and V is TRBV11-2; TRBD1 agrees at 9 bases. The CDR3 runs 18 residues. Germline V lookup: CDR1 SGHAT, CDR2 FQNNGV. The ends lost 5 bases at V and 2 bases at J; junction bases unmatched: 13. This CDR3 is CASSPSPPDRGTYNEQFF. CDR3 DNA sequence: TGTGCCAGCAGCCCTAGCCCCCCGGACAGGGGAACCTACAATGAGCAGTTCTTC.

The V call is TRBV6-6, the J call TRBJ1-5; D might be TRBD1 (6 bases). In germline, CDR1 is MNHNY, CDR2 SVGAGI (reference sequence). Trimming cost V 2 bases and J 10 bases, with 9 bases left between them. The CDR3 spans 12 residues. The CDR3 DNA sequence: TGTGCCAGCAGTTACGAGGGGGGACCCCAGCATTTT. Translated: CASSYEGGPQHF.